Listed below are T cell receptor beta chains from one sample, sequenced in a study of blood T cell repertoires in COVID-19. Libraries were prepared by immunoSEQ multiplex PCR; TCRdb keeps only in-frame clonotypes and omits some of them. The profile shows almost 250,000 clones, around 89% of them singletons. The sample taken for sequencing was PBMCs or T cells enriched from blood (not recorded which). All receptors come from a woman aged 25-40 years who had recovered from COVID-19. The CDR3 runs from the conserved cysteine through the conserved F or W. The D gene is left open where the match is weak. For some rows the clone size is stated as once, few or many, or as a class when expanded; others skip it.

clone size,D gene,J gene,V gene,CDR3 protein,CDR3 DNA
NA,NA,TRBJ1-1,TRBV27,CASSRGDNTEAFF,TGTGCCAGCAGTCGGGGGGACAACACTGAAGCTTTCTTT
NA,NA,TRBJ2-6,TRBV5-1,CASSLTVSGANVLTF,TGCGCCAGCAGCTTGACAGTCTCTGGGGCCAACGTCCTGACTTTC
few,TRBD1,TRBJ1-1,TRBV9,CASSADRVPMNTEAFF,TGTGCCAGCAGCGCGGACAGGGTCCCAATGAACACTGAAGCTTTCTTT
NA,NA,TRBJ2-3,TRBV2,CASSATTDTQYF,TGTGCCAGCAGTGCTACGACAGATACGCAGTATTTT
NA,NA,TRBJ2-5,TRBV6-2/TRBV6-3,CASSYSGLNQETQYF,TGTGCCAGCAGTTACTCGGGACTCAACCAAGAGACCCAGTACTTC
NA,TRBD2,TRBJ2-7,TRBV5-1,CASSLLASGSDEQYF,TGCGCCAGCAGCTTGTTGGCTAGCGGGAGCGACGAGCAGTACTTC
NA,TRBD1,TRBJ2-1,TRBV7-3,CASSPRPRGQGGEQFF,TGTGCCAGCAGCCCAAGGCCGCGGGGACAGGGTGGTGAGCAGTTCTTC
once,TRBD1,TRBJ1-2,TRBV19,CASSPTGGDGYTF,TGTGCCAGTAGTCCTACAGGGGGCGATGGCTACACCTTC
NA,NA,TRBJ1-5,TRBV28,CASSPYRSQSTQHF,TGTGCCAGCAGTCCGTACAGGAGCCAATCGACCCAGCATTTT
few,NA,TRBJ1-3,TRBV25-1,CASSVADTIYF,TGTGCCAGCAGTGTCGCGGACACCATATATTTT
NA,NA,TRBJ1-2,TRBV28,CASSLDRRYGYTF,TGTGCCAGCAGTTTAGACAGACGGTATGGCTACACCTTC
NA,NA,TRBJ2-1,TRBV6-4,CASSKEGDRPHNEQFF,TGTGCCAGCAGTAAAGAAGGGGATAGGCCTCACAATGAGCAGTTCTTC
NA,TRBD1,TRBJ1-1,TRBV11-2,CASSLLTGGNTEAFF,TGTGCCAGCAGCTTATTGACAGGGGGAAACACTGAAGCTTTCTTT
NA,TRBD2,TRBJ2-5,TRBV7-3,CASSPGTRGPQETQYF,TGTGCCAGCAGCCCCGGGACTAGGGGCCCGCAAGAGACCCAGTACTTC
NA,TRBD1,TRBJ1-2,TRBV5-6,CASSRDTGAGYTF,TGTGCCAGCAGCCGTGATACAGGGGCTGGCTACACCTTC
NA,NA,TRBJ2-2,TRBV27,CASSFGQTTGELFF,TGTGCCAGCAGTTTTGGACAGACCACCGGGGAGCTGTTTTTT
NA,TRBD1,TRBJ1-4,TRBV30,CAWRIGQGRDEKLFF,TGTGCCTGGAGGATAGGACAGGGAAGGGATGAAAAACTGTTTTTT
NA,TRBD2,TRBJ2-1,TRBV6-5,CATAPGLAGYNEQFF,TGTGCCACCGCGCCGGGACTAGCGGGGTACAATGAGCAGTTCTTC
once,NA,TRBJ2-1,TRBV19,CASSIALNAYNEQFF,TGTGCCAGTAGTATCGCACTAAACGCCTACAATGAGCAGTTCTTC
NA,TRBD2,TRBJ2-1,TRBV7-2,CASSTGLAGSMGLLFF,TGTGCCAGCAGCACCGGACTAGCGGGGAGTATGGGCCTTCTGTTCTTC